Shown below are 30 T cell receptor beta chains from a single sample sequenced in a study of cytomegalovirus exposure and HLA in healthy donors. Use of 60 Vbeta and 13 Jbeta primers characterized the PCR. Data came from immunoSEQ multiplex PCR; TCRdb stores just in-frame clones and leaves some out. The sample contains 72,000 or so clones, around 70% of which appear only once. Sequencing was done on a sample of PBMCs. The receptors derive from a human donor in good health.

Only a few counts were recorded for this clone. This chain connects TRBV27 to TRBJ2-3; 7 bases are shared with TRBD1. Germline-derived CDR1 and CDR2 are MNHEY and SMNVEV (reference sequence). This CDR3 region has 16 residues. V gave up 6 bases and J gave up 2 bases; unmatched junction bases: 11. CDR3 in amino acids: CASRPLKGGDTDTQYF. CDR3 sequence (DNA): TGTGCCAGCAGGCCCTTAAAAGGGGGCGACACAGATACGCAGTATTTT.

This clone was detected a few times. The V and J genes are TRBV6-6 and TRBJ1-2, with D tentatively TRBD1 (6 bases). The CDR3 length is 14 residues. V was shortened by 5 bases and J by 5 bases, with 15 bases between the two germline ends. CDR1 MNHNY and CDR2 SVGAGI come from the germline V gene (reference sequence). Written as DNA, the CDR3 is TGTGCCAGCAGTGCCCCGGACAGACTTTATGGCTACACCTTC. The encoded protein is CASSAPDRLYGYTF.

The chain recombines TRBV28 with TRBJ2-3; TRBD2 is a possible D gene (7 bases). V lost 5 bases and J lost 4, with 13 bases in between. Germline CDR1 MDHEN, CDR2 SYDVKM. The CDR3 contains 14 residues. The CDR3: CASSPAGAADTQYF. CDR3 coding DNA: TGTGCCAGCAGTCCCGCGGGGGCCGCAGATACGCAGTATTTT.

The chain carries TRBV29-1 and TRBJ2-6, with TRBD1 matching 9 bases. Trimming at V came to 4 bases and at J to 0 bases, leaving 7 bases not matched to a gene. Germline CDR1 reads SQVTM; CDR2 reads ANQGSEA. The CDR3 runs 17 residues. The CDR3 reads CSVAGQGTSSGANVLTF. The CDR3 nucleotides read TGCAGCGTTGCTGGACAGGGGACTTCCTCTGGGGCCAACGTCCTGACTTTC.

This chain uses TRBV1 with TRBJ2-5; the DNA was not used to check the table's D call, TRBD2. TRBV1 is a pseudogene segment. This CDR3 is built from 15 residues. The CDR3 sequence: CTSSQDGGGQETQYF. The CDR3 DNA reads TGCACCAGCAGCCAAGACGGCGGGGGGCAAGAGACCCAGTACTTC.

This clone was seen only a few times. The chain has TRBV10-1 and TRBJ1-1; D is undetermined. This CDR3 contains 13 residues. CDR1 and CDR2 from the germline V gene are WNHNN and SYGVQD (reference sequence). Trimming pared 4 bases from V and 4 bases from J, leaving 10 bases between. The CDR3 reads CASSGGGRTEAFF. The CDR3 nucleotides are TGCGCCAGCAGTGGCGGAGGGCGCACTGAAGCTTTCTTT.

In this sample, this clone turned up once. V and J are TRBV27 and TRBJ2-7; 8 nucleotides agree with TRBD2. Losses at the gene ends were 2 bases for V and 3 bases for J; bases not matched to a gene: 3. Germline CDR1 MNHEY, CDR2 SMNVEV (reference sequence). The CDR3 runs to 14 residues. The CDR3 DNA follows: TGTGCCAGCAGTTTAAGGAGCGGGGGCTACGAGCAGTACTTC. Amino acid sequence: CASSLRSGGYEQYF.

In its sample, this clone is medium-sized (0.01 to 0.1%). CDR3 bases: TGTGCCAGCAGCTTGCAGGGACTGTCGAATGAAAAACTGTTTTTT. It translates to CASSLQGLSNEKLFF. The V call is TRBV5-6, the J call TRBJ1-4, with D tentatively TRBD1 (5 bases). CDR3 length: 15 residues. The germline V gene encodes CDR1 SGHDT and CDR2 YYEEEE. Trimming left V 1 base short and J 5 bases short, with 12 bases between. Full variable domain (missing parts from reference TRBV5-6 and TRBJ1-4): DAGVTQSPTHLIKTRGQQVTLRCSPKSGHDTVSWYQQALGQGPQFIFQYYEEEERQRGNFPDRFSGHQFPNYSSELNVNALLLGDSALYLCASSLQGLSNEKLFFGSGTQLSVL.

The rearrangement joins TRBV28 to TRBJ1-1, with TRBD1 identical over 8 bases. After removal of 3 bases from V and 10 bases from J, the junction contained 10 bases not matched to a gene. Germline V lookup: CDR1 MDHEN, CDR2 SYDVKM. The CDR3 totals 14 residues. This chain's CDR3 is CASSLADLTGGAFF. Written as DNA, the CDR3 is TGTGCCAGCAGTTTGGCCGATCTTACAGGGGGAGCTTTCTTT. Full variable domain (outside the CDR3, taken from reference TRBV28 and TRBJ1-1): DVKVTQSSRYLVKRTGEKVFLECVQDMDHENMFWYRQDPGLGLRLIYFSYDVKMKEKGDIPEGYSVSREKKERFSLILESASTNQTSMYLCASSLADLTGGAFFGQGTRLTVV.

CDR3 sequence reads: CASSANPGTNEQYF. The CDR3 DNA sequence: TGCGCCAGCAGCGCCAATCCGGGAACGAACGAGCAGTACTTC. The V gene is TRBV5-1, the J gene TRBJ2-7, with TRBD2 as a possible D gene (5 bases). Trimming took 4 bases from V and 5 from J, leaving 16 bases between them. The CDR3 contains 14 residues. Germline loops: CDR1 SGHRS, CDR2 YFSETQ.

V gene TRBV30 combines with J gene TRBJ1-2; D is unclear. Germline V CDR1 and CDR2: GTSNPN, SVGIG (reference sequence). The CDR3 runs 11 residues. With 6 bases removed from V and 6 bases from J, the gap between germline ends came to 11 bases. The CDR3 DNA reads TGTGCCTGTGGGAGGGCCCATGGCTACACCTTC. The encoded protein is CACGRAHGYTF.

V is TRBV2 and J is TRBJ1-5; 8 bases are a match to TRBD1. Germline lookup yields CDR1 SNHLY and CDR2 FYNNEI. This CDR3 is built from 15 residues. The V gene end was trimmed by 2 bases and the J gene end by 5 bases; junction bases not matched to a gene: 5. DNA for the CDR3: TGTGCCAGCAGTGAACCCCGGGACAGGCATCAGCCCCAGCATTTT. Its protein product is CASSEPRDRHQPQHF.

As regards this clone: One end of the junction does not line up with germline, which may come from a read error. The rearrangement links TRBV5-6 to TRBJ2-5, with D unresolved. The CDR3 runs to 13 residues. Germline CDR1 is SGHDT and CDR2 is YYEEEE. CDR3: CANSPRDWETQYF. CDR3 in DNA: TGTGCCAACAGCCCCCGAGATTGGGAGACCCAGTACTTC. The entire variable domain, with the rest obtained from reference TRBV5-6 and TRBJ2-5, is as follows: DAGVTQSPTHLIKTRGQQVTLRCSPKSGHDTVSWYQQALGQGPQFIFQYYEEEERQRGNFPDRFSGHQFPNYSSELNVNALLLGDSALYLCANSPRDWETQYFGPGTRLLVL.

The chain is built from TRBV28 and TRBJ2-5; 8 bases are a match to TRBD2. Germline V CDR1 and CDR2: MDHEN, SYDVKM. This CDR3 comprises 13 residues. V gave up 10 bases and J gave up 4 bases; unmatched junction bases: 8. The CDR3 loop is CATEAGVRETQYF. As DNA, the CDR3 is TGTGCCACGGAAGCGGGAGTAAGAGAGACCCAGTACTTC.

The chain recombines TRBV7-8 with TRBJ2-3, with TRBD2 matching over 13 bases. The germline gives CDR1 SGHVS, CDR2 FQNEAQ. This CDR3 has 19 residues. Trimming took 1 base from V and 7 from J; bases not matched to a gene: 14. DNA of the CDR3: TGTGCCAGCAGCTTAGGACCTTTACGAGGACTAGCGGGAGCGAATACGCAGTATTTT. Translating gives CASSLGPLRGLAGANTQYF.

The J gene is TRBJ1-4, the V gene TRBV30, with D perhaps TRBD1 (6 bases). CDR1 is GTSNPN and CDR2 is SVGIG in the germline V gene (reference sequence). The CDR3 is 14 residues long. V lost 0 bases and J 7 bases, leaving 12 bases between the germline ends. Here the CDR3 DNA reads TGTGCCTGGAGTGTGGCAGGGGCAGGTGAAAAACTGTTTTTT. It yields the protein CAWSVAGAGEKLFF. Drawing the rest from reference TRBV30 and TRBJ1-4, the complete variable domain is SQTIHQWPATLVQPVGSPLSLECTVEGTSNPNLYWYRQAAGRGLQLLFYSVGIGQISSEVPQNLSASRPQDRQFILSSKKLLLSDSGFYLCAWSVAGAGEKLFFGSGTQLSVL.

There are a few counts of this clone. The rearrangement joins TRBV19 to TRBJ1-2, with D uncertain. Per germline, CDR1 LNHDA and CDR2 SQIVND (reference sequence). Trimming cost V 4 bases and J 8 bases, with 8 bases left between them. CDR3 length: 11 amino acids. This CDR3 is CASSTRFGYTF. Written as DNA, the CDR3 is TGTGCCAGTAGTACGCGGTTCGGCTACACCTTC.

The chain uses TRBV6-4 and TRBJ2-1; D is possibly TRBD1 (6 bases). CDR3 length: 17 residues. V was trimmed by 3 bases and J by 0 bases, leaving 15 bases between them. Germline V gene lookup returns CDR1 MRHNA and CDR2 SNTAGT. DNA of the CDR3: TGTGCCAGCAGTGAAAAACCCACAGGGATCTCCTACAATGAGCAGTTCTTC. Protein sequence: CASSEKPTGISYNEQFF.

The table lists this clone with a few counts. The DNA for the CDR3 is TGTGCCAGCAGCTTAGGGTTCTCGGCGGGTCAGCCCCAGCATTTT. It encodes CASSLGFSAGQPQHF. This rearrangement joins TRBV13 to TRBJ1-5; D ambiguous. The CDR3 length is 15 residues. The germline CDR1 and CDR2 sequences are PRHDT and FYEKMQ (reference sequence). Trimming left V 0 bases short and J 6 bases short, with 12 bases between. Full variable domain (rest looked up from reference TRBV13 and TRBJ1-5): AAGVIQSPRHLIKEKRETATLKCYPIPRHDTVYWYQQGPGQDPQFLISFYEKMQSDKGSIPDRFSAQQFSDYHSELNMSSLELGDSALYFCASSLGFSAGQPQHFGDGTRLSIL.

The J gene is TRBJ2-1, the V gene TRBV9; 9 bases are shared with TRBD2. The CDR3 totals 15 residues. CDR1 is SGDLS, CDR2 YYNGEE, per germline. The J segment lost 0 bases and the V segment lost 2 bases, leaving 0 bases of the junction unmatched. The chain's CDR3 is CASSVSGSSYNEQFF. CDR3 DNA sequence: TGTGCCAGCAGCGTTAGCGGGAGCTCCTACAATGAGCAGTTCTTC.

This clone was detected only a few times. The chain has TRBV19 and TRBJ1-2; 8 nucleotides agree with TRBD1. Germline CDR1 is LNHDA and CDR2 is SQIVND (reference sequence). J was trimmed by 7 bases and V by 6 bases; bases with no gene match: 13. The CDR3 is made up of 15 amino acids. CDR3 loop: CASSPFPDRVPGYTF. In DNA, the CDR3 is TGTGCCAGTAGCCCCTTCCCGGACAGGGTTCCTGGCTACACCTTC.

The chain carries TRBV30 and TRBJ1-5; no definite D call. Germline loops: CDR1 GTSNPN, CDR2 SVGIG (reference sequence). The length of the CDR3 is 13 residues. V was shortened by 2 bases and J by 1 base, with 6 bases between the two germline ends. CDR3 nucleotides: TGTGCCTGGAGTCCGGAGAGCAATCAGCCCCAGCATTTT. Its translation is CAWSPESNQPQHF.

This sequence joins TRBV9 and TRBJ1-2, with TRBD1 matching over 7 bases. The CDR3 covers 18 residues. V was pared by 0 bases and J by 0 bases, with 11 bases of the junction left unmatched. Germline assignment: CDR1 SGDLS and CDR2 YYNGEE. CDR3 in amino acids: CASSVATFPGQPNYGYTF. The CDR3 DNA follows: TGTGCCAGCAGCGTAGCTACGTTCCCGGGACAGCCTAACTATGGCTACACCTTC.

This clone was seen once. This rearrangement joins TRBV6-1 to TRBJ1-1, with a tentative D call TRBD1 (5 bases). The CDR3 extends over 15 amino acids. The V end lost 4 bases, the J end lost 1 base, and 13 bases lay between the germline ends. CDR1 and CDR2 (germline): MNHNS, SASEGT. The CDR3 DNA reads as TGTGCCAGCAGTGTCCCGGGACTCCCGAACACTGAAGCTTTCTTT. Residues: CASSVPGLPNTEAFF.

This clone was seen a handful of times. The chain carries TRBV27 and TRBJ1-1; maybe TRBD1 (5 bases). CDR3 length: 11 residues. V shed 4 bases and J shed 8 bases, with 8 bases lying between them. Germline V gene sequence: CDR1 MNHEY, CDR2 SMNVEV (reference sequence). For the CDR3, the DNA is TGTGCCAGCAGTTCGTACAGGGAAGCTTTCTTT. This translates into CASSSYREAFF.

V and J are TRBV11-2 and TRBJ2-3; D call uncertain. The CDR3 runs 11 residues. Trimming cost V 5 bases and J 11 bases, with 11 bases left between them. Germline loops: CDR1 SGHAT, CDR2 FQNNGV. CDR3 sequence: CASSREPGQYF. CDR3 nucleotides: TGTGCCAGCAGCCGAGAACCGGGGCAGTATTTT.

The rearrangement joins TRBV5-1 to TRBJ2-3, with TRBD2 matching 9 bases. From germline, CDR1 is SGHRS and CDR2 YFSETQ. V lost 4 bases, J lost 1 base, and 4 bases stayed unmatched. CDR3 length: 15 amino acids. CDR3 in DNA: TGCGCCAGCAGCCCAACTAGCGGGCGCACAGATACGCAGTATTTT. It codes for CASSPTSGRTDTQYF.

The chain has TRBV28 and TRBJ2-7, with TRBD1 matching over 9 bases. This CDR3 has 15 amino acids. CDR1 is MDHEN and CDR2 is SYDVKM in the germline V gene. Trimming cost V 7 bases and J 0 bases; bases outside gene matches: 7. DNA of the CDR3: TGTGCCAGCATTTCCGGACAGGGGAGCTCCTACGAGCAGTACTTC. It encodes CASISGQGSSYEQYF.

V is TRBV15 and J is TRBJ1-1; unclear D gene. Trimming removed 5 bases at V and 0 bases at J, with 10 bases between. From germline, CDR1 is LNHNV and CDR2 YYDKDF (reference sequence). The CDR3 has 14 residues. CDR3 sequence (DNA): TGTGCCACCAGCCGCGGAGGGTTGAACACTGAAGCTTTCTTT. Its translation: CATSRGGLNTEAFF.

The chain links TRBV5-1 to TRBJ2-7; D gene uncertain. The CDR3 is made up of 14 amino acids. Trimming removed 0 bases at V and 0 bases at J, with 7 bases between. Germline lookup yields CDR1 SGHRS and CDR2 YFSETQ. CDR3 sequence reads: CASSLAQVSYEQYF. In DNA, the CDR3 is TGCGCCAGCAGCTTGGCGCAGGTCTCCTACGAGCAGTACTTC.